The 3 T cell receptor beta chains reported below all come from one sample, sequenced in a study of T cell clonality in common variable immunodeficiency. Profiled with immunoSEQ multiplex PCR; TCRdb holds only in-frame clones, not every one. Observed in the sample are about 32,000 clones, none of them singletons. Sequenced: peripheral blood mononuclear cells. The receptors were sampled from a person between 18 and 75 years old in good health.

This clone was counted ten times or more. This may be a read error, as it is one base from a much larger clone. The observed sequence ends 3 residues before the CDR3 terminus, with the missing tail filled in from the germline J gene. The chain employs TRBV7-2 and TRBJ2-3; TRBD2 is a possible D gene (6 bases). Per the germline V gene, CDR1 is SGHTA and CDR2 is FQGNSA. This CDR3 has 15 amino acids. The covered CDR3 bases are TGTGCCAGCAGCTTAGGACTAGGAAACAAAGAGCCG. Amino acids: CASSLGLGNKEP. The entire CDR3 is CASSLGLGNKEPQYF. Full variable domain (missing parts from reference TRBV7-2 and TRBJ2-3): GAGVSQSPSNKVTEKGKDVELRCDPISGHTALYWYRQSLGQGLEFLIYFQGNSAPDKSGLPSDRFSAERTGGSVSTLTIQRTQQEDSAVYLCASSLGLGNKEPQYFGPGTRLTVL.

This clone was seen repeatedly, ten times or more. The CDR3 end is not reached by the read, which stops 3 residues before it; the germline J gene fills it in. The chain couples TRBV19 to TRBJ1-3, with 8 bases aligning to TRBD1. This CDR3 comprises 18 residues. V trimming: 7 bases; J trimming: 1 base; junction bases outside the gene matches: 15. Germline CDR1 is LNHDA and CDR2 is SQIVND (reference sequence). The chain's CDR3 is CASTAGTGPLASGNTIYF. CDR3 bases read: TGTGCCAGTACCGCAGGGACAGGACCCTTGGCTTCTGGAAACACC. The full variable domain, rest sourced from reference TRBV19 and TRBJ1-3, is DGGITQSPKYLFRKEGQNVTLSCEQNLNHDAMYWYRQDPGQGLRLIYYSQIVNDFQKGDIAEGYSVSREKKESFPLTVTSAQKNPTAFYLCASTAGTGPLASGNTIYFGEGSWLTVV.

This clone was counted ten times or more. The CDR3 extends 3 residues past the end of the read, so its final part is completed from the germline J gene. V usage is TRBV15 and J usage is TRBJ1-1; TRBD1 is a possible D gene (5 bases). Germline values: CDR1 LNHNV, CDR2 YYDKDF (reference sequence). This CDR3 spans 13 amino acids. The CDR3 here is CATSKLAGETAFF. Incomplete CDR3 DNA: TGTGCCACCAGCAAATTAGCGGGGGAGACC.